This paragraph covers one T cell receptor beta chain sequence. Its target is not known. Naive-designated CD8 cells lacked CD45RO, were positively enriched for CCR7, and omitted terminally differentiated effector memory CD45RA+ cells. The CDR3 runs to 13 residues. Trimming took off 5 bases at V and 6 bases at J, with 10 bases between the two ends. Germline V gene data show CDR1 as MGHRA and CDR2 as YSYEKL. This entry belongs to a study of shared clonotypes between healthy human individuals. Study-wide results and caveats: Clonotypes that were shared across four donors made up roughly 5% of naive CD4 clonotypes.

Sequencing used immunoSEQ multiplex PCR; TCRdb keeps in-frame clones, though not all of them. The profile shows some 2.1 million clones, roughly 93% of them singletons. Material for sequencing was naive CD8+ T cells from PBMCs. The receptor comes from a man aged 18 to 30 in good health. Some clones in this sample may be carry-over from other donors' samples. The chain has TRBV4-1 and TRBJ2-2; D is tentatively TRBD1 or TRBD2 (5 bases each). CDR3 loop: CASSERGAGELFF. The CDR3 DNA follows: TGCGCCAGCAGCGAAAGGGGAGCCGGGGAGCTGTTTTTT.